This note documents a single T cell receptor (beta chain) sequence. The clone's antigen remains unknown. Base qualities are not at hand, and no much larger clone is one base apart. Trimming accounts for 5 bases at V and 3 bases at J, while the number of junction bases matched to no gene is 7. From cysteine to phenylalanine, the CDR3 is 16 amino acids long. Just CDR3 DNA is preserved here, 48 bases in frame from base 1. Looking up the germline V gene yields CDR1 SGHTA and CDR2 FQGTGA. This sample was taken from a study of T cell responses to AZD1222 COVID-19 vaccine (dated by TCRdb to about 2021). A note on the overall study: Because spike-specific TCR depth and breadth did not differ between the two schedules, AZD1222 recipients who got a second dose at roughly 4 weeks were pooled with those who got a second dose at roughly 12 weeks. Trial participants were enrolled into age subgroups of 18-55, 56-69 and 70-plus years, which contained about 150, 28 and 57 TCR-sequenced participants, respectively. A total of roughly 240 trial participants underwent TCR sequencing, of whom about 210 received two doses of AZD1222 and roughly 25 received two doses of the MenACWY control vaccine. The paper as a whole reports these results and caveats: In the small 56-69-year group, the increase in depth fell short of significance, most likely because of low power. Most participants were white British and females outnumbered males, and the authors suggested that clonal diversity may have been underestimated. Because no samples from the day 14 peak response were available, repertoires could be characterized only after the peak T cell response. Conclusions about previously exposed vaccinees are limited because only six or seven AZD1222 recipients were SARS-CoV-2 seropositive at baseline. The vaccine-associated CD4 TCRs covered the entire spike protein, and the dominant responses fell in regions 160-218 and 743-854. A significant rise in spike-specific TCR breadth and depth was observed after two AZD1222 doses relative to day 0 and relative to MenACWY recipients. Nearly half of unique spike-specific TCRs reportedly recognized epitopes outside regions mutated in the B.1.351 and B.1.1.7 variants.

The CDR3 regions of human TCRbeta chains were analyzed by immunosequencing. Per the original workflow: TCRs in the repertoires were matched against a reference library of SARS-CoV-2-specific TCRs that had been generated with the MIRA antigen-specificity platform. Breadth meant the fraction of unique TCRs that were SARS-CoV-2-associated, whereas depth meant the fraction of total T cells that were SARS-CoV-2-associated. Using the MIRA data, each spike-specific TCR was mapped to the spike region that the TCR reacts to and placed in a CD4 or CD8 class. Log10-transformed breadth and depth values were compared by one-way ANOVA with Sidak's multiple comparisons tests. Drawn from immuneACCESS, this table holds only the in-frame rearrangements with V and J called that TCRdb kept. Clones are partly lost; checked studies trace under half to an unresolved V gene and leave the rest unexplained. The V and J calls and clone size were taken over from that table, and D and trimming were inferred from the DNA. The sample records approximately 140,000 clones, more than 85% of which are singletons. The ten largest clones capture around 5.4% of the sample.

Interpreted using the paper, the time point label stands for: baseline before first vaccination. Vaccinee samples were obtained from the UK trials COV001 and COV002, which included a single-blind randomized controlled phase 2/3 trial of AZD1222 (ChAdOx1 nCoV-19) in healthy adults. For TCRbeta chain sequencing, PBMC samples were collected from trial participants at day 0 and at day 28 after the second dose. Sequencing was performed on peripheral blood, taken on day 0 of AZD1222 vaccination. This chain is built from TRBV7-3 and TRBJ2-7; 13 bases in the junction line up with TRBD2. This sequence was found in an adult in good health. The nucleotides are TGTGCCAGCAGCCCGACCGGGACTAGCGGGGACTACGAGCAGTACTTC. Its protein is CASSPTGTSGDYEQYF. The variable domain in full, with residues beyond the CDR3 obtained from the reference TRBV7-3 and TRBJ2-7 genes, is GAGVSQTPSNKVTEKGKYVELRCDPISGHTALYWYRQSLGQGPEFLIYFQGTGAADDSGLPNDRFFAVRPEGSVSTLKIQRTERGDSAVYLCASSPTGTSGDYEQYFGPGTRLTVT.